The TCR beta chain under discussion was sequenced for a study of T cell responses to AZD1222 COVID-19 vaccine. Study-wide context: Both about-4-week and about-12-week second-dose recipients were combined.

Germline lookup yields CDR1 SGHRS and CDR2 YFSETQ. J was trimmed by 5 bases and V by 1 base; bases with no gene match: 5. The CDR3 is 15 residues long. Points from the study as a whole: Baseline seropositivity occurred in only six AZD1222 recipients.

The data were produced by immunoSEQ multiplex PCR, yet TCRdb's version contains in-frame clones alone and is incomplete. The sample comprises around 140,000 clones, 92% of which are singletons, and about 3.7% rests with the top ten. About this clone: Its antigen remains unknown.

The material sequenced was peripheral blood, taken on day 0 of AZD1222 vaccination. This clonotype was sampled from an adult in good health. This rearrangement joins TRBV5-1 to TRBJ2-1, with 8 bases that match TRBD2. Here the CDR3 reads CASSLTGGPDNEQFF. CDR3 DNA: TGCGCCAGCAGCTTGACGGGAGGGCCGGACAATGAGCAGTTCTTC.